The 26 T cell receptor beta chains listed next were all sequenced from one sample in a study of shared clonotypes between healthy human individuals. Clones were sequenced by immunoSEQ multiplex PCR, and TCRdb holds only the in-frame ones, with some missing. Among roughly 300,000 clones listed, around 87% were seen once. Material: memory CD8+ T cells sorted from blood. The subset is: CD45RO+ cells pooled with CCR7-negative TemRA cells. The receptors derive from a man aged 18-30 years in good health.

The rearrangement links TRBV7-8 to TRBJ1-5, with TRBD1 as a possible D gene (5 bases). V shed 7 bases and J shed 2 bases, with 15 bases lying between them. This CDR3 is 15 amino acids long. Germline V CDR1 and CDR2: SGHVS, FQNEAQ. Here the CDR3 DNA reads TGTGCCAGCATCGAAGACCCGGGGGGCAATCAGCCCCAGCATTTT. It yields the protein CASIEDPGGNQPQHF.

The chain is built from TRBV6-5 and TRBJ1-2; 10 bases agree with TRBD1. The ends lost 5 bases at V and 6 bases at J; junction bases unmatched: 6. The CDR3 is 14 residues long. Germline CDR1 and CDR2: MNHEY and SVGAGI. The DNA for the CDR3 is TGTGCCAGCAGTCCGACCGGGACAGGGGATGGCTACACCTTC. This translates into CASSPTGTGDGYTF.

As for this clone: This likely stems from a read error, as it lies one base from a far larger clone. CDR3 coding DNA: TGTGCCAGCAGCCGGGACAGCTATGGCTACACCTTC. Translating it yields CASSRDSYGYTF. This chain connects TRBV6-1 to TRBJ1-2; 7 bases line up with TRBD1. V dropped 6 bases and J dropped 4; count of bases not matched to a gene: 2. This CDR3 region has 12 residues. CDR1 is MNHNS and CDR2 is SASEGT in the germline V gene.

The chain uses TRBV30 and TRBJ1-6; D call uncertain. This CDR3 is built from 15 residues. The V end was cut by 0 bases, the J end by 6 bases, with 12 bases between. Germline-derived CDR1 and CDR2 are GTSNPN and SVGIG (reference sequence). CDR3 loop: CAWSVDVVPNSPLHF. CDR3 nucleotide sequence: TGTGCCTGGAGTGTAGACGTAGTCCCTAATTCACCCCTCCACTTT. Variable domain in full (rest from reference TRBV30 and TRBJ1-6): SQTIHQWPATLVQPVGSPLSLECTVEGTSNPNLYWYRQAAGRGLQLLFYSVGIGQISSEVPQNLSASRPQDRQFILSSKKLLLSDSGFYLCAWSVDVVPNSPLHFGNGTRLTVT.

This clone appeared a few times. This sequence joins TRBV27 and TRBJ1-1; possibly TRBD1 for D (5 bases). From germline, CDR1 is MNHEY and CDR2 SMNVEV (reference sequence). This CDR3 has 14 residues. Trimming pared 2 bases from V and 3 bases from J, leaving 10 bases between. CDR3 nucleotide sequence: TGTGCCAGCAGTTTACAGGGAGGGTACACTGAAGCTTTCTTT. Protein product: CASSLQGGYTEAFF.

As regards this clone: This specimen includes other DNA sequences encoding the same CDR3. In nucleotides, the CDR3 is TGTGCCAGCAGCCTACGAGGGCCGTACGAGCAGTACTTC. Its translation: CASSLRGPYEQYF. The chain couples TRBV27 to TRBJ2-7, with D possibly TRBD2 on 5 matching bases. V was trimmed by 6 bases and J by 4 bases, leaving 13 bases between them. From germline, CDR1 is MNHEY and CDR2 SMNVEV (reference sequence). CDR3 length: 13 amino acids.

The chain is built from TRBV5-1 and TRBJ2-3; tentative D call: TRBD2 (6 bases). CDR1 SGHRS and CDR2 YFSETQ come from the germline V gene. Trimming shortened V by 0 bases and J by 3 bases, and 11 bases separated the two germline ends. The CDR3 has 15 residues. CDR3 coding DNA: TGCGCCAGCAGCTTGGGGAGACTAGATACAGATACGCAGTATTTT. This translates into CASSLGRLDTDTQYF.

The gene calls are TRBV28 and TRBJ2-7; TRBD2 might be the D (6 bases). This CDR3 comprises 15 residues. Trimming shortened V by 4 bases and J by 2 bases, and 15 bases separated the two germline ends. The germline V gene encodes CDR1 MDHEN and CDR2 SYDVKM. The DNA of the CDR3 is TGTGCCAGCAGTTCAATGGTGGAGGGCACCTACGAGCAGTACTTC. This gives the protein CASSSMVEGTYEQYF.

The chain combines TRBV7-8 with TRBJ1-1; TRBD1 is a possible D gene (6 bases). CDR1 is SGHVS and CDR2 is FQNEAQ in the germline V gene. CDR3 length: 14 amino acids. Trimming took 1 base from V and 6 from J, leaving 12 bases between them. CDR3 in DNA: TGTGCCAGCAGCTTAGACACAGGGTCCGCTGAAGCTTTCTTT. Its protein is CASSLDTGSAEAFF.

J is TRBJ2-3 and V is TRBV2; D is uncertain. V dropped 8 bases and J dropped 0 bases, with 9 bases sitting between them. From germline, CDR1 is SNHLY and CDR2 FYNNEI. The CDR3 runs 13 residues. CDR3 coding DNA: TGTGCCAGCTGGGCGGCTAGCACAGATACGCAGTATTTT. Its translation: CASWAASTDTQYF. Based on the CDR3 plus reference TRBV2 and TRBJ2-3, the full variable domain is EPEVTQTPSHQVTQMGQEVILRCVPISNHLYFYWYRQILGQKVEFLVSFYNNEISEKSEIFDDQFSVERPDGSNFTLKIRSTKLEDSAMYFCASWAASTDTQYFGPGTRLTVL.

The CDR3 DNA reads TGTGCCAGCAGTTCCAGGGGCCCCTACGAGCAGTACTTC. Translation: CASSSRGPYEQYF. The V call is TRBV27, the J call TRBJ2-7, with D possibly being TRBD1 (6 bases). Looked up from germline, CDR1 is MNHEY and CDR2 is SMNVEV (reference sequence). The CDR3 loop spans 13 amino acids. V gave up 4 bases and J gave up 2 bases, with 9 bases separating them.

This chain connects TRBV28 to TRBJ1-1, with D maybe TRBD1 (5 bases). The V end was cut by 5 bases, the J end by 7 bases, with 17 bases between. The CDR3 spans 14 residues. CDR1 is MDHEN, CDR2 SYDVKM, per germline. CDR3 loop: CASSPLAGDLEAFF. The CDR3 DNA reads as TGTGCCAGCAGTCCGCTCGCCGGGGACCTTGAAGCTTTCTTT.

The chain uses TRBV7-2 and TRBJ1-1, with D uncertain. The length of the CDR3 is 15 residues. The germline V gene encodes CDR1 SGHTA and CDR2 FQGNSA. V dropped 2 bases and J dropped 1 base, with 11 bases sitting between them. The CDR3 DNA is TGTGCCAGCAGCTTATTGTCAGGATCGAACACTGAAGCTTTCTTT. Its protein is CASSLLSGSNTEAFF.

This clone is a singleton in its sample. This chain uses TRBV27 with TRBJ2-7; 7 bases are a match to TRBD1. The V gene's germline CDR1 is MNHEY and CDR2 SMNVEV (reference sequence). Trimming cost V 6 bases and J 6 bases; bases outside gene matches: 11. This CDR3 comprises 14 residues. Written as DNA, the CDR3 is TGTGCCAGCAGACATGTCGGACAGGACCCCGAGCAGTACTTC. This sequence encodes CASRHVGQDPEQYF.

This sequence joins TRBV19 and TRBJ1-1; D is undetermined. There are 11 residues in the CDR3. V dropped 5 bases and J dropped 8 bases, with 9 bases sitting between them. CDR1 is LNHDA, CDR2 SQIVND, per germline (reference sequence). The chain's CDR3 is CASSDPTEAFF. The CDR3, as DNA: TGTGCCAGTAGTGATCCGACAGAAGCTTTCTTT.

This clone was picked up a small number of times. The CDR3 region is CASSLATDLYGYTF. CDR3 in DNA: TGTGCCAGCAGCTTAGCGACGGACCTCTATGGCTACACCTTC. The chain recombines TRBV7-9 with TRBJ1-2; D is ambiguous. The CDR3 totals 14 residues. V gave up 0 bases and J gave up 4 bases, with 9 bases separating them. Looked up from germline, CDR1 is SEHNR and CDR2 is FQNEAQ (reference sequence).

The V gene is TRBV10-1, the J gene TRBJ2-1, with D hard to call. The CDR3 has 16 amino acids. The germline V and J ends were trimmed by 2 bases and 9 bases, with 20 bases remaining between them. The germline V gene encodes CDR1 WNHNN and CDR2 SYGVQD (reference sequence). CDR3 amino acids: CASSEGMAAVSFEQFF. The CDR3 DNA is TGCGCCAGCAGTGAGGGGATGGCGGCGGTTAGCTTTGAGCAGTTCTTC.

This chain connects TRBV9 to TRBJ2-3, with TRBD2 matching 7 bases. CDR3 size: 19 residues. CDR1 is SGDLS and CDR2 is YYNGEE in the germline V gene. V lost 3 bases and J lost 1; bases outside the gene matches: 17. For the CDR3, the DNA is TGTGCCAGCAGCGCGCACCCCGCCCTAGCGGTCGGCGGCACAGATACGCAGTATTTT. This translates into CASSAHPALAVGGTDTQYF.

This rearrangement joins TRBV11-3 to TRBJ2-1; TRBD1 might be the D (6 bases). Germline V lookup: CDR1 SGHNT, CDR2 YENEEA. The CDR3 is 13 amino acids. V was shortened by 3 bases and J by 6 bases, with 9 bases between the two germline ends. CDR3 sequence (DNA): TGTGCCAGCAGCTTCCGGGACACCAATGAGCAGTTCTTC. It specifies CASSFRDTNEQFF.

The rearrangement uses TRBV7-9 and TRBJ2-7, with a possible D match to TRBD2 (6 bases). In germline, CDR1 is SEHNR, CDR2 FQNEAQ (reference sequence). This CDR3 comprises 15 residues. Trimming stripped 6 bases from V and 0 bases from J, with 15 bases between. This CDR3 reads CASSFGWGDSYEQYF. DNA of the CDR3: TGTGCCAGCAGTTTTGGTTGGGGGGACTCCTACGAGCAGTACTTC.

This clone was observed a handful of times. The CDR3 DNA is TGTGCCAGCAGCTACGACAGGGGCATGAACACTGAAGCTTTCTTT. It is translated as CASSYDRGMNTEAFF. The chain couples TRBV28 to TRBJ1-1, with 8 positions matching TRBD1. Germline V gene sequence: CDR1 MDHEN, CDR2 SYDVKM. The CDR3 sequence is 15 residues long. V shed 6 bases and J 0 bases; nucleotides not matched to a gene: 6.

CDR3 DNA sequence: TGTGCCAGCAGCTTCGGCGCTAGCGGTTTGGATACGCAGTATTTT. Encoded protein: CASSFGASGLDTQYF. The genes are TRBV7-2 and TRBJ2-3; 7 bases line up with TRBD2. The V gene's germline CDR1 is SGHTA and CDR2 FQGNSA. After removal of 3 bases from V and 6 bases from J, the junction contained 9 bases not matched to a gene. CDR3 length equals 15 residues.

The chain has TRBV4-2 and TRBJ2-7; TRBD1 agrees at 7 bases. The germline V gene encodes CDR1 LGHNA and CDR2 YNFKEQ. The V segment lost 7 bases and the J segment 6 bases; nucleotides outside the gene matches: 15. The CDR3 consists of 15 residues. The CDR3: CASNPQRDSSGEQYF. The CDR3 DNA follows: TGTGCCAGCAACCCGCAACGGGACAGCTCGGGCGAGCAGTACTTC.

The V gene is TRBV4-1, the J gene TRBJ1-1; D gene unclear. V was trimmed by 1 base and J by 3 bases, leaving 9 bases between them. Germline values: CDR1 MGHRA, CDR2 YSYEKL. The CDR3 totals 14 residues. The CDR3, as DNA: TGCGCCAGCAGCCAAGCCCGGGGTTACACTGAAGCTTTCTTT. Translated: CASSQARGYTEAFF.

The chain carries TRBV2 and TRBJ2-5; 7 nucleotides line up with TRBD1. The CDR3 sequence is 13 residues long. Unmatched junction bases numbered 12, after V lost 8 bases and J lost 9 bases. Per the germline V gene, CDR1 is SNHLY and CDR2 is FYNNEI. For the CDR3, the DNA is TGTGCCAGCGGGTCCGGGACAGATGGGGCCCAGTACTTC. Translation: CASGSGTDGAQYF. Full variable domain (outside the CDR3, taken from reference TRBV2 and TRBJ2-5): EPEVTQTPSHQVTQMGQEVILRCVPISNHLYFYWYRQILGQKVEFLVSFYNNEISEKSEIFDDQFSVERPDGSNFTLKIRSTKLEDSAMYFCASGSGTDGAQYFGPGTRLLVL.

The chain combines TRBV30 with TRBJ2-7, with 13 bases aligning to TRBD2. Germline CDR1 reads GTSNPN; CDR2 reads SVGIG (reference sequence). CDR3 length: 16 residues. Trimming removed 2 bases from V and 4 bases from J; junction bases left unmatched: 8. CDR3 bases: TGTGCCTGGAGTCCTCGACTAGCGGGAGGATCTTACGAGCAGTACTTC. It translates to CAWSPRLAGGSYEQYF.